A selection of T cell receptor beta chains follows, all from one sample in a study of identical twins. TCRdb analysed the 5' RACE reads with MiXCR anew, one entry per CDR3 protein. The sample lists 1.5 million to 2 million distinct CDR3 sequences; less than 35% were seen once. Sequenced: cord blood. These TCRs come from a newborn girl in good health. Both conserved end residues are part of each CDR3. Fields, in order: clone size, V gene, J gene, D gene, CDR3 DNA, CDR3 protein. The D gene is left open where the match is weak. Only some rows state a clone size, as once, few, many or a class for expanded clones.

.,TRBV2,TRBJ2-7,.,TGTGCCAGCAGTGTCTTAGCAAGGAGGGTCTGGGCCTACGAGCAGTACTTC,CASSVLARRVWAYEQYF
few,TRBV4-2,TRBJ2-1,.,TGTGCCAGCAGCCAAGATAGGAGCTTGGGTGGGGGTTTGCGCAATGAGCAGTTCTTC,CASSQDRSLGGGLRNEQFF
.,TRBV5-1,TRBJ2-7,.,TGCGCCAGCAGCTCCGAGGGGCTAGCGACCTACGAGCAGTACTTC,CASSSEGLATYEQYF
.,TRBV28,TRBJ2-7,TRBD1,TGTGCCAGCAACCCCGGACAGGCCTTCTCCTACGAGCAGTACTTC,CASNPGQAFSYEQYF
.,TRBV24-1,TRBJ2-3,.,TGTGCCACCAGTGACCGGGGACCAGCCATAGATACGCAGTATTTT,CATSDRGPAIDTQYF
.,TRBV7-9,TRBJ1-3,.,TGTGCCAGCAGACATAACAGGGTTGGTGGAAACACCATATATTTT,CASRHNRVGGNTIYF
.,TRBV13,TRBJ2-3,TRBD2,TGTGCCAGCAGCTTAACAACTCGACTAGCGGGGGGTGGCACAGATACGCAGTATTTT,CASSLTTRLAGGGTDTQYF
.,TRBV19,TRBJ2-1,TRBD2,TGTGCCAGTAGTAAGGAAGGGACTAGCGGGATTTATGAGCAGTTCTTC,CASSKEGTSGIYEQFF
.,TRBV10-3,TRBJ2-1,.,TGTGCCATCAGAAGTCAAGGGGGAGAGCAACACAATGAGCAGTTCTTC,CAIRSQGGEQHNEQFF
.,TRBV20-1,TRBJ1-1,.,TGCAGTGCTAGAGATTGGGGAGGGTGGAGGACTGAAGCTTTCTTT,CSARDWGGWRTEAFF
few,TRBV3-1,TRBJ2-1,.,TGTGCCAGCAGCCAAGACCGGAATTGGGGGTTAAGGGGTGAGCAGTTCTTC,CASSQDRNWGLRGEQFF
.,TRBV11-2,TRBJ2-2,.,TGTGCCAGCAGCGCTTACAGGTCCGGGGAGCTGTTTTTT,CASSAYRSGELFF
.,TRBV5-6,TRBJ1-1,.,TGTGCCAGCAGCGTACTATCTCGTAAGCGGGGGCTCACTGAAGCTTTCTTT,CASSVLSRKRGLTEAFF
.,TRBV11-2,TRBJ2-7,TRBD2,TGTGCCAGCCGCTGGACTAGCGGGGGATACGAGCAGTACTTC,CASRWTSGGYEQYF
few,TRBV7-2,TRBJ2-5,TRBD2,TGTGCCAGCAGCGGAGCCTCGGCGGGGAGGGAGCAGTACTTC,CASSGASAGREQYF
few,TRBV5-6,TRBJ2-2,TRBD1,TGTGCCAGCAGCCCCGCCGGGACAGTCTTCACCGGGGAGCTGTTTTTT,CASSPAGTVFTGELFF
.,TRBV7-2,TRBJ2-3,TRBD2,TGTGCCAGCAGCTCCGCTGTTATCAGCGGGAGGACCACAGATACGCAGTATTTT,CASSSAVISGRTTDTQYF
.,TRBV12-3/TRBV12-4,TRBJ2-7,.,TGTACCAGCAGTCCTTGGCGGGGTCCGACGAGGAACTACGAGCAGTACTTC,CTSSPWRGPTRNYEQYF
few,TRBV7-9,TRBJ2-7,.,TGTGCCAGCAGCTTTTCCGGGGAGTACGAGCAGTACTTC,CASSFSGEYEQYF
.,TRBV12-3/TRBV12-4,TRBJ2-1,.,TGTGCCAGCAGTTTAGGGGGGGGCTTCGATGAGCAGTTCTTC,CASSLGGGFDEQFF
.,TRBV7-2,TRBJ2-1,TRBD2,TGTGCCAGCAGCCTCCAAAGCGGGGGTGGTTCCTACAATGAGCAGTTCTTC,CASSLQSGGGSYNEQFF
few,TRBV27,TRBJ2-1,.,TGTGCCAGCAGTTCCCAGGAGCGGGTCCACAATGAGCAGTTCTTC,CASSSQERVHNEQFF
many,TRBV3-1,TRBJ2-3,.,TGTGCCAGCAGCCAAGTTAGGACGGATCCTAGCACAGATACGCAGTATTTT,CASSQVRTDPSTDTQYF
few,TRBV27,TRBJ1-2,.,TGTGCCAGCAGCGGCCACAGTAAGAAGGATGGCTACACCTTC,CASSGHSKKDGYTF
.,TRBV6-6,TRBJ2-1,.,TGTGCCAGCAGTCTCATGAACGGGCGGAGCTACAATGAGCAGTTCTTC,CASSLMNGRSYNEQFF
.,TRBV18,TRBJ2-5,.,TGTGCCAGCTCACCAGGCCCACGCCAAGAGACCCAGTACTTC,CASSPGPRQETQYF